A selection of T cell receptor beta chains follows, all from one sample in a study of shared clonotypes between healthy human individuals. Produced via immunoSEQ multiplex PCR; TCRdb's table is partial and in-frame only. The table shows some 300,000 clones, with about 73% occurring only once. Specimen: memory CD4+ T cells sorted from blood. Receptor source: a man aged 25-40 years in good health. Each CDR3 is given with its conserved first and last residue. The D gene is left open where the match is weak. Size tells how often a clone was seen (once, few, many) or the class of an expanded clone, and some rows leave it out.

abundance	v_gene	d_gene	j_gene	CDR3nt	CDR3aa
.	TRBV2	.	TRBJ2-3	TGTGCCAGCAGTGATGCGGGCACAGATACGCAGTATTTT	CASSDAGTDTQYF
.	TRBV10-1	.	TRBJ2-2	TGCGCCAGCAGTCGGGTCATCACCGGGGAGCTGTTTTTT	CASSRVITGELFF
.	TRBV7-2	TRBD2	TRBJ2-3	TGTGCCAGCAGCTTAGAGGGGGGACTAGCGGGAGCGGATACGCAGTATTTT	CASSLEGGLAGADTQYF
few	TRBV18	.	TRBJ2-5	TGTGCCAGCTCACCACGTTTATCAGGGCTGGGAGAGACCCAGTACTTC	CASSPRLSGLGETQYF
.	TRBV28	TRBD2	TRBJ2-5	TGTGCCAGCAGTCAACTAGCGGGAGGGCAAGAGACCCAGTACTTC	CASSQLAGGQETQYF
.	TRBV7-2	.	TRBJ1-3	TGTGCCAGCAGCTTAGTGGAGCTGAACACCATATATTTT	CASSLVELNTIYF
.	TRBV28	.	TRBJ1-5	TGTGCCAGCACCACCCATAGCAATCAGCCCCAGCATTTT	CASTTHSNQPQHF
few	TRBV21-1	.	TRBJ2-7	TGTGCCAGCAGCAAAAGCACCACCTGGACGGATTCCTACGAGCAGTACTTC	CASSKSTTWTDSYEQYF
.	TRBV7-3	.	TRBJ2-3	TGTGCCAGCAGCCTCTCCGGGAGTTCAAATACGCAGTATTTT	CASSLSGSSNTQYF
.	TRBV2	.	TRBJ2-2	TGTGCCAGCATCGGCAGGGATTATGGCGGGGAGCTGTTTTTT	CASIGRDYGGELFF
.	TRBV7-2	.	TRBJ2-1	TGTGCCAGCACTTTCAGTTCAGGTCAAGAGCAGTTCTTC	CASTFSSGQEQFF
once	TRBV18	TRBD2	TRBJ2-5	TGTGCCAGCTCACCGCCCGGGACTAGCGGGAGAGGGACCCAGTACTTC	CASSPPGTSGRGTQYF
.	TRBV5-4	TRBD1	TRBJ1-3	TGTGCCAGCTCCAAGACAGGGAGAAGCTCTGGAAACACCATATATTTT	CASSKTGRSSGNTIYF
.	TRBV2	.	TRBJ1-1	TGTGCCAGCAGGGACTCCCTTAACACTGAAGCTTTCTTT	CASRDSLNTEAFF
.	TRBV5-1	.	TRBJ2-3	TGCGCCAGCAGCTTGGATGCTGATACGCAGTATTTT	CASSLDADTQYF
.	TRBV5-1	.	TRBJ2-4	TGCGCCAGCAGCTTGGAAGGGAGAGGAGAAAACATTCAGTACTTC	CASSLEGRGENIQYF
once	TRBV19	.	TRBJ1-5	TGTGCCAGTAGTCGGGACTTCGGGGCAGATCAGCCCCAGCATTTT	CASSRDFGADQPQHF
many	TRBV28	.	TRBJ2-7	TGTGCCAGCAGACGAGGGCCTTCCTACGAGCAGTACTTC	CASRRGPSYEQYF
.	TRBV5-1	.	TRBJ2-3	TGCGCCAGCAGTGGGGACCAACTCACAGATACGCAGTATTTT	CASSGDQLTDTQYF
.	TRBV10-3	TRBD2	TRBJ2-1	TGTGCCATCAGTCGCCTGGGAGGGCGGGAAGAACAAGGGCAGTTCTTC	CAISRLGGREEQGQFF
.	TRBV5-5	TRBD2	TRBJ2-5	TGTGCCAGCAGCTCGGGGACTAGCGGGACACTGGTGGAGACCCAGTACTTC	CASSSGTSGTLVETQYF
once	TRBV7-9	TRBD1	TRBJ2-5	TGTGCCAGCAGCCCGGACAGGGAACAAGAGACCCAGTACTTC	CASSPDREQETQYF
.	TRBV27	TRBD1	TRBJ2-7	TGTGCCAGCAGCTCCCCACAGGGGATGGCCTACGAGCAGTACTTC	CASSSPQGMAYEQYF
.	TRBV5-1	.	TRBJ1-1	TGCGCCAGTACCCTAGCAGGGGTGGACACTGAAGCTTTCTTT	CASTLAGVDTEAFF
once	TRBV29-1	.	TRBJ2-4	TGCGGCGCAGGTAGGGGAAGAAACATTCAGTACTTC	CGAGRGRNIQYF
.	TRBV5-1	TRBD1	TRBJ2-2	TGCGCCAGCAGCAAGGGACAGGCTACGGTGGGGGAGCTGTTTTTT	CASSKGQATVGELFF